What follows is one TCR beta chain and its context. The target antigen is unknown. This entry comes from a study of cytomegalovirus exposure and HLA in healthy donors. The overall study: HLA-typed donors were the source of roughly 80 million unique TCRs held in an early data release. Study-wide results and caveats: Investigators reported 164 TCR beta chains as tied to cytomegalovirus. About 87% or about 30% of the time was how often most TCR beta V segments were productive, according to an earlier analysis. Later on, an analysis showed TCR association rates differing by HLA locus, with DRB1 the most and HLA-C the fewest.

Germline V CDR1 and CDR2: LNHNV, YYDKDF (reference sequence). Trimming stripped 0 bases from V and 2 bases from J, with 11 bases between. The CDR3 runs to 15 residues. Amplification used 60 Vbeta primers and 13 Jbeta primers. Measured with immunoSEQ multiplex PCR; TCRdb has only the in-frame clones, and not every one. Of 95,000 to 100,000 clones in the sample, 60% to 75% were seen once. V and J are TRBV15 and TRBJ2-7; no reliable D call. Sequencing was carried out using PBMCs. The sequence derives from a woman aged 40 to 49 in good health and CMV-seronegative. The CDR3 protein is CATSRDFLRAYEQYF. CDR3 DNA sequence: TGTGCCACCAGCAGAGATTTCCTCCGGGCCTACGAGCAGTACTTC.